The clone carrying this TCR beta chain was seen just once. The antigen is undetermined. The CDR3 is made up of 14 amino acids. Per the germline V gene, CDR1 is SGHRS and CDR2 is YFSETQ. The germline V and J ends were trimmed by 2 bases and 1 base, with 7 bases remaining between them. These data originate in a study of T cell responses to AZD1222 COVID-19 vaccine. General study results and limits: At baseline, just six AZD1222 recipients tested seropositive. Spike as a whole was targeted by vaccine-associated CD4 TCRs, dominant at 160-218 and 743-854.

Sequencing was performed with immunoSEQ multiplex PCR; in TCRdb, only in-frame clones are kept and a portion is missing. The data contain about 78,000 clones, about 82% of them seen just once; the ten biggest clones take up 2.9%. The chain employs TRBV5-1 and TRBJ2-1; D not resolved. This clonotype was sampled from an adult in good health. The material was peripheral blood, obtained on day 0 of AZD1222 vaccination. The CDR3 sequence is CASSFFRSYNEQFF. The CDR3 coding sequence is TGCGCCAGCAGCTTCTTCAGATCCTACAATGAGCAGTTCTTC.